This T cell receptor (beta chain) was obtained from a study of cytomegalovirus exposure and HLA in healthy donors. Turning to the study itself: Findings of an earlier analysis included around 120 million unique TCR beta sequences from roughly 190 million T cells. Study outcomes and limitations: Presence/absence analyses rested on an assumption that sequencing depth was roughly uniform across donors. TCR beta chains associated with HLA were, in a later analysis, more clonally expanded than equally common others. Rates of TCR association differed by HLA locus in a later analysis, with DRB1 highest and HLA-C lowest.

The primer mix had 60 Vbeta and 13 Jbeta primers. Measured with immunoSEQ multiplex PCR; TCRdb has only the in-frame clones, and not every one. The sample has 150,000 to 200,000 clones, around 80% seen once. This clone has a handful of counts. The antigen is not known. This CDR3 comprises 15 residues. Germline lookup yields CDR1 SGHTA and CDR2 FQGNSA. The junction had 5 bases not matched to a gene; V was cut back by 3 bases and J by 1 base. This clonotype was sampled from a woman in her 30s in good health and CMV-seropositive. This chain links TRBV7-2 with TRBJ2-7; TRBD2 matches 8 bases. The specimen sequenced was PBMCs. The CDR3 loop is CASSFFPSGSYEQYF. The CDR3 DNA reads TGTGCCAGCAGCTTCTTCCCTAGCGGGTCCTACGAGCAGTACTTC.